These 19 T cell receptor beta chains came from one sample sequenced in a study of cytomegalovirus exposure and HLA in healthy donors. The PCR had 60 Vbeta and 13 Jbeta primers. Generated by immunoSEQ multiplex PCR, the TCRdb table keeps only in-frame clones and is missing some. Of approximately 120,000 clones listed, roughly three quarters are singletons. Sequencing was performed on PBMCs. The receptors were gathered from a woman aged 45-59 years in good health and CMV-seropositive.

This clone was detected once. The rearrangement links TRBV9 to TRBJ2-3, with a weak D call TRBD2 (5 bases). The length of the CDR3 is 14 residues. Trimming left V 2 bases short and J 1 base short, with 8 bases between. Germline-derived CDR1 and CDR2 are SGDLS and YYNGEE. CDR3 sequence: CASSVSVGTDTQYF. CDR3 sequence (DNA): TGTGCCAGCAGCGTTAGCGTCGGCACAGATACGCAGTATTTT.

The chain employs TRBV7-2 and TRBJ1-1, with 7 bases aligning to TRBD1. J was trimmed by 0 bases and V by 1 base; bases with no gene match: 2. In germline, CDR1 is SGHTA, CDR2 FQGNSA. This CDR3 has 15 residues. CDR3 region: CASSLGGTVNTEAFF. In DNA, the CDR3 is TGTGCCAGCAGCTTAGGCGGGACAGTGAACACTGAAGCTTTCTTT.

The chain links TRBV12-5 to TRBJ2-7; D ambiguous. Between the trimmed V and J ends, which lost 5 bases and 0 bases, there was a span of 8 bases. The CDR3 is 13 residues long. CDR1 is LGHNT, CDR2 FRNRAP, per germline. The CDR3 reads CASGPSLSYEQYF. For the CDR3, the DNA is TGTGCTAGTGGTCCTTCCCTCTCCTACGAGCAGTACTTC.

The chain joins TRBV5-1 to TRBJ2-2; 7 bases are a match to TRBD2. The CDR3 has 12 amino acids. Losses at the gene ends were 7 bases for V and 6 bases for J; bases not matched to a gene: 3. CDR1 SGHRS and CDR2 YFSETQ come from the germline V gene. For the CDR3, the DNA is TGCGCCAGCGGACTAGGGGCCGGGGAGCTGTTTTTT. It codes for CASGLGAGELFF.

The J gene is TRBJ2-7, the V gene TRBV6-6, with TRBD2 matching 8 bases. Germline CDR1 MNHNY, CDR2 SVGAGI (reference sequence). V dropped 0 bases and J dropped 5; count of bases not matched to a gene: 0. The CDR3 extends over 13 amino acids. DNA for the CDR3: TGTGCCAGCAGTTACTCACTAGCGGACGAGCAGTACTTC. Encoded protein: CASSYSLADEQYF.

The chain joins TRBV2 to TRBJ1-2; 7 nucleotides agree with TRBD1. CDR1 and CDR2 from the germline V gene are SNHLY and FYNNEI. The V gene end was trimmed by 4 bases and the J gene end by 4 bases; junction bases not matched to a gene: 6. There are 14 residues in the CDR3. This chain's CDR3 is CASSGDSTSYGYTF. In DNA form, the CDR3 reads TGTGCCAGCAGTGGGGACAGCACCTCCTATGGCTACACCTTC.

V is TRBV7-9 and J is TRBJ1-6; D is uncertain. The CDR3 totals 15 residues. Germline V lookup: CDR1 SEHNR, CDR2 FQNEAQ (reference sequence). Trimming took 0 bases from V and 9 from J, leaving 12 bases between them. CDR3 nucleotide sequence: TGTGCCAGCAGCTTAGCGGCGGGAAATCGTTCACCCCTCCACTTT. As protein: CASSLAAGNRSPLHF.

This clone was observed a few times. The chain joins TRBV28 to TRBJ2-5; 10 nucleotides align to TRBD1. The CDR3 totals 17 residues. Germline trimming cut 6 bases from V and 2 bases from J; bases unmatched to any gene: 12. The germline gives CDR1 MDHEN, CDR2 SYDVKM. The chain's CDR3 is CASSWGQGTRLQETQYF. CDR3 in DNA: TGTGCCAGCAGCTGGGGACAGGGGACCCGGCTGCAAGAGACCCAGTACTTC.

This clone has more than one count but fewer than ten. This sequence joins TRBV6-6 and TRBJ1-2; D is perhaps TRBD1 (5 bases). The CDR3 spans 14 residues. Germline CDR1 MNHNY, CDR2 SVGAGI (reference sequence). The V end lost 0 bases, the J end lost 2 bases, and 7 bases lay between the germline ends. Here the CDR3 reads CASSYSSGNYGYTF. The CDR3 bases are TGTGCCAGCAGTTACTCGTCAGGGAACTATGGCTACACCTTC.

This chain connects TRBV5-1 to TRBJ2-7; possibly TRBD1 for D (8 bases). The CDR3 sequence is 15 residues long. V lost 4 bases, J lost 4 bases, and 18 bases lay in between. Germline V CDR1 and CDR2: SGHRS, YFSETQ. The CDR3 DNA reads TGCGCCAGCAGCCTCGGGGGGCAGGGGGCGTACGAGCAGTACTTC. Translating gives CASSLGGQGAYEQYF.

The chain uses TRBV6-5 and TRBJ2-3, with D possibly being TRBD2 (6 bases). Trimming stripped 5 bases from V and 8 bases from J, with 14 bases between. The germline gives CDR1 MNHEY, CDR2 SVGAGI. CDR3 length: 13 amino acids. CDR3 loop: CASSEARAGTQYF. The CDR3 DNA sequence: TGTGCCAGCAGTGAAGCCAGAGCGGGTACGCAGTATTTT.

This clone was recorded a few times. As DNA, the CDR3 is TGTGCCAGCAGACCCCCGAGTGGCGGCTACGAGCAGTACTTC. Protein sequence: CASRPPSGGYEQYF. The chain recombines TRBV2 with TRBJ2-7, with unresolved D. V was clipped by 6 bases and J by 3 bases, with 15 bases between them. This CDR3 spans 14 amino acids. Germline V lookup: CDR1 SNHLY, CDR2 FYNNEI. Based on the CDR3 plus reference TRBV2 and TRBJ2-7, the full variable domain is EPEVTQTPSHQVTQMGQEVILRCVPISNHLYFYWYRQILGQKVEFLVSFYNNEISEKSEIFDDQFSVERPDGSNFTLKIRSTKLEDSAMYFCASRPPSGGYEQYFGPGTRLTVT.

V and J are TRBV10-3 and TRBJ1-1; D is uncertain. The CDR3 sequence is 13 residues long. Looked up from germline, CDR1 is ENHRY and CDR2 is SYGVKD. Trimming stripped 0 bases from V and 7 bases from J, with 9 bases between. The CDR3 DNA reads as TGTGCCATCAGTGAGTCACGGCGGGTTGAAGCTTTCTTT. It translates to CAISESRRVEAFF.

The chain combines TRBV11-2 with TRBJ1-6; D remains unclear. Germline CDR1 reads SGHAT; CDR2 reads FQNNGV. The V end was cut by 2 bases, the J end by 7 bases, with 12 bases between. The CDR3 totals 15 residues. CDR3 sequence: CASSLFGVENSPLHF. The CDR3 DNA reads TGTGCCAGCAGCTTATTCGGGGTAGAAAATTCACCCCTCCACTTT.

The rearrangement joins TRBV5-4 to TRBJ1-2; the match to TRBD1 covers 9 bases. J was trimmed by 2 bases and V by 5 bases; bases with no gene match: 10. Germline CDR1 SGHNT, CDR2 YYREEE (reference sequence). CDR3 size: 16 residues. The CDR3 here is CASSFSGTGINYGYTF. Written as DNA, the CDR3 is TGTGCCAGCAGTTTCTCCGGGACAGGGATAAACTATGGCTACACCTTC.

Points on this clone: One end of the junction varies from germline; a read error may be responsible. The chain combines TRBV6-6 with TRBJ2-6; TRBD1 might be the D (6 bases). There are 16 residues in the CDR3. Germline values: CDR1 MNHNY, CDR2 SVGAGI (reference sequence). In DNA, the CDR3 is TGTGCCAGCAGTCCGATAAACAGGGCTGGGGCCAACGGCCTGACTTTC. This codes for CASSPINRAGANGLTF.

In this sample, this clone turned up a few times. The genes are TRBV10-3 and TRBJ1-5; D call uncertain. Trimming cost V 10 bases and J 5 bases, with 15 bases left between them. Germline CDR1 reads ENHRY; CDR2 reads SYGVKD. The CDR3 runs to 13 residues. CDR3 in DNA: TGTGCCACCGGGAACAGCGCTGATCAGCCCCAGCATTTT. Its protein product is CATGNSADQPQHF.

This clone was counted only a few times. This sequence joins TRBV13 and TRBJ2-7, with 7 bases fitting TRBD2. CDR1 PRHDT and CDR2 FYEKMQ come from the germline V gene (reference sequence). The V segment lost 4 bases and the J segment 3 bases; nucleotides outside the gene matches: 6. This CDR3 has 14 residues. CDR3 sequence (DNA): TGTGCCAGCAGCTCGGAGCGGGACCTCTACGAGCAGTACTTC. This codes for CASSSERDLYEQYF.

This chain connects TRBV7-2 to TRBJ2-5, with D perhaps TRBD2 (5 bases). The DNA end is a closer match to TRBJ2-7, so the J assignment may be wrong. Germline CDR1 reads SGHTA; CDR2 reads FQGNSA. The CDR3 has 14 residues. This CDR3 reads CASTPRVPYYEQYF. CDR3 DNA: TGTGCCAGCACCCCGCGGGTACCCTACTACGAGCAGTACTTC.